The rows below give T cell receptor beta chains drawn from one sample of a study of blood T cell repertoires in COVID-19. The data were produced by immunoSEQ multiplex PCR, yet TCRdb's version contains in-frame clones alone and is incomplete. The sample contains hundreds of thousands of clones, around 85% of which appear only once. Sequences were obtained from peripheral blood. These receptors came from a man aged 80 or over with acute or convalescent COVID-19. CDR3s include the opening cysteine and the closing phenylalanine or tryptophan. A D gene is named only where the DNA matches it firmly.

CDR3 DNA: TGTGCCAGCAGCTTTGGACAGACTGCAACTAATGAAAAACTGTTTTTT
CDR3 protein: CASSFGQTATNEKLFF
J gene: TRBJ1-4
V gene: TRBV5-8
D gene: NA

CDR3 DNA: TGTGCCAGCAGTTTACAGGGGGGGAACACTGAAGCTTTCTTT
CDR3 protein: CASSLQGGNTEAFF
J gene: TRBJ1-1
V gene: TRBV28
D gene: TRBD1

CDR3 DNA: TGTGCCAGCAGTTTTTCCGGGGGTCCCGACTATGGCTACACCTTC
CDR3 protein: CASSFSGGPDYGYTF
J gene: TRBJ1-2
V gene: TRBV28
D gene: NA

CDR3 DNA: TGTGCCAGCAGTGTAGGGGGACCCCACTCTGGAAACACCATATATTTT
CDR3 protein: CASSVGGPHSGNTIYF
J gene: TRBJ1-3
V gene: TRBV6-1
D gene: NA

CDR3 DNA: TGCGCCAGCAGCTTGGGCGGGGGGCATGTCACTGAAGCTTTCTTT
CDR3 protein: CASSLGGGHVTEAFF
J gene: TRBJ1-1
V gene: TRBV5-1
D gene: NA

CDR3 DNA: TGTGCCAGCAGCTTTCTCGGGGCGGGGATATACGAGCAGTACTTC
CDR3 protein: CASSFLGAGIYEQYF
J gene: TRBJ2-7
V gene: TRBV7-9
D gene: NA

CDR3 DNA: TGTGCCAGCTCAAACCGGGACAGGGGACAGCAGTACTTC
CDR3 protein: CASSNRDRGQQYF
J gene: TRBJ2-7
V gene: TRBV18
D gene: TRBD1

CDR3 DNA: TGCGCCAGCAGTCGGGTAGCGGGAGGGCCTGTGAGGGAGCAGTACTTC
CDR3 protein: CASSRVAGGPVREQYF
J gene: TRBJ2-7
V gene: TRBV23-1
D gene: TRBD2

CDR3 DNA: TGTGCCACCAGTGGCATTCGGGACAGGGAGAACTATGGCTACACCTTC
CDR3 protein: CATSGIRDRENYGYTF
J gene: TRBJ1-2
V gene: TRBV24-1
D gene: TRBD1

CDR3 DNA: TGCGCCAGCAGCCCTGGACAAAATCAGCCCCAGCATTTT
CDR3 protein: CASSPGQNQPQHF
J gene: TRBJ1-5
V gene: TRBV5-1
D gene: NA

CDR3 DNA: TGTGCCAGCAGTAGCGGGCGCGAGAAACTGTTTTTT
CDR3 protein: CASSSGREKLFF
J gene: TRBJ1-4
V gene: TRBV12-3/TRBV12-4
D gene: NA

CDR3 DNA: TGCGCCAGCAGTCGACAGCCGAACACCGGGGAGCTGTTTTTT
CDR3 protein: CASSRQPNTGELFF
J gene: TRBJ2-2
V gene: TRBV5-1
D gene: NA

CDR3 DNA: TGTGCCAGCGGGCCGTACAGGGAAAAGACTGAAGCTTTCTTT
CDR3 protein: CASGPYREKTEAFF
J gene: TRBJ1-1
V gene: TRBV6-5
D gene: NA

CDR3 DNA: TGTGCCAGCTCACCGGGATCCAGGGGCTACGAGCAGTACTTC
CDR3 protein: CASSPGSRGYEQYF
J gene: TRBJ2-7
V gene: TRBV18
D gene: NA

CDR3 DNA: TGTGCCAGTAGTAACCGGGACAGAAATCAGCCCCAGCATTTT
CDR3 protein: CASSNRDRNQPQHF
J gene: TRBJ1-5
V gene: TRBV19
D gene: TRBD1

CDR3 DNA: TGTGCCAGCAGGAGGGTCAATTCACCCCTCCACTTT
CDR3 protein: CASRRVNSPLHF
J gene: TRBJ1-6
V gene: TRBV27
D gene: NA

CDR3 DNA: TGTGCCGTGGGGACTACAAACACAGATACGCAGTATTTT
CDR3 protein: CAVGTTNTDTQYF
J gene: TRBJ2-3
V gene: TRBV19
D gene: TRBD2

CDR3 DNA: TGCGCCAGCAGCTTTCAACACGGCCAGGCGAACACCGGGGAGCTGTTTTTT
CDR3 protein: CASSFQHGQANTGELFF
J gene: TRBJ2-2
V gene: TRBV5-1
D gene: NA